This T cell receptor (beta chain) was documented in a study of blood T cell repertoires in COVID-19. About the study: Specimens from acute and convalescent COVID-19 originated in the United States, Italy and Spain. PBMCs, B-cell-depleted T cells, or T cells were the source of the cDNA or gDNA that made up the material.

The CDR3 length is 23 residues. Under the authors' procedure: Reference gene primer amplification yielded estimated nucleated cell counts. TCRdb keeps only in-frame clones here, not all; method: immunoSEQ multiplex PCR. V and J calls and clone size come straight from that table; D and trimming were deduced from the DNA. This table has a few hundred thousand clones, roughly 80% appearing once. The sequencing input was peripheral blood. The clonotype originates from a woman older than 75 with active or convalescent COVID-19. V gene TRBV21-1 combines with J gene TRBJ1-3; the D call of TRBD1 is as the table states it, not checked on the DNA. TRBV21-1 is a listed pseudogene. The chain's CDR3 is CASRTQGPLPSWSRGLSGNTIYF. In DNA, the CDR3 is TGTGCCAGCAGAACACAGGGTCCCCTTCCCTCTTGGTCCCGCGGTCTTTCTGGAAACACCATATATTTT.